This is a list of T cell receptor beta chains from one sample in a study of blood T cell repertoires in COVID-19. Profiling relied on immunoSEQ multiplex PCR, and the TCRdb table lists in-frame clones only, not all of them. Counted here are about half a million clones, approximately 90% occurring once; the ten biggest clones make up roughly 8.5%. Input material: PBMCs or T cells enriched from blood (not recorded which). The receptor set was obtained from a woman aged 55-69 years who had recovered from COVID-19. Each CDR3 is given with its conserved first and last residue. A D gene is named only where the DNA matches it firmly. Expanded clones get a size class; other rows say once, few or many, or leave the size out.

CDR3: CASSQVQGSNSNQPQHF
DNA: TGTGCCAGCAGCCAAGTTCAGGGATCCAATAGCAATCAGCCCCAGCATTTT
J: TRBJ1-5
V: TRBV4-2
D: -
size: -

CDR3: CASSPPTGPYNEQFF
DNA: TGTGCCAGCAGCCCCCCCACAGGCCCCTACAATGAGCAGTTCTTC
J: TRBJ2-1
V: TRBV5-6
D: -
size: -

CDR3: CAISERWSGFETQYF
DNA: TGTGCCATCAGTGAAAGGTGGAGCGGCTTCGAGACCCAGTACTTC
J: TRBJ2-5
V: TRBV10-3
D: -
size: -

CDR3: CASSSEGIGTTEAFF
DNA: TGTGCCAGCAGTTCCGAGGGAATCGGTACCACTGAAGCTTTCTTT
J: TRBJ1-1
V: TRBV6-5
D: -
size: -

CDR3: CASHRAGFEYNEQFF
DNA: TGTGCCAGCCATAGAGCGGGATTCGAATACAATGAGCAGTTCTTC
J: TRBJ2-1
V: TRBV11-3
D: TRBD2
size: -

CDR3: CASSFQDKHNQPQHF
DNA: TGTGCCAGCAGTTTTCAGGACAAACACAATCAGCCCCAGCATTTT
J: TRBJ1-5
V: TRBV28
D: -
size: once

CDR3: CASSTTGTSGHPAKNIQYF
DNA: TGTGCCAGCAGCACCACCGGGACTAGCGGACATCCAGCCAAAAACATTCAGTACTTC
J: TRBJ2-4
V: TRBV5-4
D: TRBD2
size: -

CDR3: CASSGEETLNYGYTF
DNA: TGCGCCAGCAGTGGGGAGGAGACTCTCAACTATGGCTACACCTTC
J: TRBJ1-2
V: TRBV10-1
D: -
size: -

CDR3: CASSSRGAGPTGELFF
DNA: TGTGCCAGCAGCTCCCGAGGTGCAGGGCCCACCGGGGAGCTGTTTTTT
J: TRBJ2-2
V: TRBV11-2
D: -
size: -

CDR3: CASSLRENEKLFF
DNA: TGTGCCAGCAGTTTAAGGGAGAATGAAAAACTGTTTTTT
J: TRBJ1-4
V: TRBV28
D: -
size: -

CDR3: CASSPWTGAGSPLHF
DNA: TGTGCCAGTAGTCCCTGGACAGGGGCAGGATCACCCCTCCACTTT
J: TRBJ1-6
V: TRBV19
D: TRBD1
size: -

CDR3: CASSVGSGQDLQPQHF
DNA: TGTGCCAGCAGCGTAGGGTCCGGACAGGACTTACAGCCCCAGCATTTT
J: TRBJ1-5
V: TRBV9
D: TRBD1
size: -

CDR3: CASSLRTSGVTGELFF
DNA: TGTGCCAGCAGCTTACGGACTAGCGGAGTCACCGGGGAGCTGTTTTTT
J: TRBJ2-2
V: TRBV11-3
D: TRBD2
size: -

CDR3: CASRRQGGTDTQYF
DNA: TGCGCCAGCAGACGACAGGGCGGCACAGATACGCAGTATTTT
J: TRBJ2-3
V: TRBV5-1
D: TRBD1
size: -

CDR3: CASNQRGTEDSPLHF
DNA: TGTGCCAGCAACCAACGAGGGACAGAAGATTCACCCCTCCACTTT
J: TRBJ1-6
V: TRBV9
D: TRBD1
size: -

CDR3: CASSYGWGPLGGYTF
DNA: TGTGCCAGCAGTTATGGTTGGGGCCCACTGGGTGGCTACACCTTC
J: TRBJ1-2
V: TRBV6-5
D: -
size: -

CDR3: CASEADSNQPQHF
DNA: TGTGCCAGCGAGGCAGATAGCAATCAGCCCCAGCATTTT
J: TRBJ1-5
V: TRBV2
D: -
size: -

CDR3: CASSQLAISGNTIYF
DNA: TGTGCCAGCAGCCAATTAGCCATCTCTGGAAACACCATATATTTT
J: TRBJ1-3
V: TRBV14
D: -
size: -

CDR3: CASSEGRGPNQPQHF
DNA: TGTGCCAGCAGTGAAGGCAGGGGGCCCAATCAGCCCCAGCATTTT
J: TRBJ1-5
V: TRBV6-1
D: TRBD1
size: -

CDR3: CATSDFSGYGYTF
DNA: TGTGCCACCAGTGATTTCTCAGGGTATGGCTACACCTTC
J: TRBJ1-2
V: TRBV24-1
D: -
size: -

CDR3: CAISESIGEQFF
DNA: TGTGCCATCAGTGAGAGTATCGGTGAGCAGTTCTTC
J: TRBJ2-1
V: TRBV10-3
D: -
size: -

CDR3: CASRTGTKSGELFF
DNA: TGTGCCAGCAGAACCGGGACAAAGTCCGGGGAGCTGTTTTTT
J: TRBJ2-2
V: TRBV5-4
D: -
size: -

CDR3: CATSHTGAYEQYF
DNA: TGTGCCACCAGTCATACAGGGGCCTACGAGCAGTACTTC
J: TRBJ2-7
V: TRBV24-1
D: TRBD1
size: -

CDR3: CAGEGGYGYTF
DNA: TGTGCCGGCGAAGGGGGTTATGGCTACACCTTC
J: TRBJ1-2
V: TRBV19
D: -
size: few

CDR3: CASSLLGQGETQYF
DNA: TGTGCCAGCAGCTTATTAGGACAAGGGGAGACCCAGTACTTC
J: TRBJ2-5
V: TRBV5-5
D: -
size: -

CDR3: CASGQGLAGGRNEQYF
DNA: TGCGCCAGCGGACAGGGACTAGCGGGGGGGCGGAACGAGCAGTACTTC
J: TRBJ2-7
V: TRBV5-1
D: TRBD2
size: -

CDR3: CASSEGRGGLAGQNEQFF
DNA: TGTGCCAGCAGTGAGGGTCGAGGGGGACTAGCGGGGCAGAATGAGCAGTTCTTC
J: TRBJ2-1
V: TRBV2
D: TRBD2
size: -

CDR3: CASSQGDSEAFF
DNA: TGTGCCAGCAGCCAAGGCGACAGTGAAGCTTTCTTT
J: TRBJ1-1
V: TRBV3-1/TRBV3-2
D: -
size: -

CDR3: CASSPIRGEQTDTQYF
DNA: TGTGCCAGTAGTCCAATTCGGGGGGAGCAGACAGATACGCAGTATTTT
J: TRBJ2-3
V: TRBV19
D: TRBD2
size: -

CDR3: CASSEGAAYGYTF
DNA: TGTGCCAGCAGCGAGGGGGCGGCCTATGGCTACACCTTC
J: TRBJ1-2
V: TRBV9
D: TRBD1
size: -

CDR3: CASSDYRDLTSPLHF
DNA: TGTGCCAGCAGTGATTACCGGGACTTAACTTCACCCCTCCACTTT
J: TRBJ1-6
V: TRBV2
D: -
size: -

CDR3: CASSLGVDYGYTF
DNA: TGTGCCAGCAGCTTGGGAGTCGACTATGGCTACACCTTC
J: TRBJ1-2
V: TRBV5-8
D: -
size: -

CDR3: CASSLGRGYSNQPQHF
DNA: TGTGCCAGCAGTTTAGGCAGGGGCTATAGCAATCAGCCCCAGCATTTT
J: TRBJ1-5
V: TRBV27
D: -
size: -

CDR3: CASTLNTEAFF
DNA: TGCGCCAGCACTTTGAACACTGAAGCTTTCTTT
J: TRBJ1-1
V: TRBV10-2
D: -
size: -

CDR3: CASSMGTVKKLFF
DNA: TGTGCCAGTAGTATGGGGACAGTCAAAAAACTGTTTTTT
J: TRBJ1-4
V: TRBV19
D: TRBD1
size: -

CDR3: CASSPPGLVKVPSDLAKNIQYF
DNA: TGTGCCAGCTCACCACCGGGCTTGGTTAAGGTACCCTCTGATTTAGCCAAAAACATTCAGTACTTC
J: TRBJ2-4
V: TRBV18
D: -
size: -

CDR3: CASSLEGRGYEQYF
DNA: TGCGCCAGCAGCTTGGAGGGCAGAGGGTACGAGCAGTACTTC
J: TRBJ2-7
V: TRBV5-1
D: -
size: -